These 3 T cell receptor beta chains share one sample of origin, sequenced in a study of T-cell memory formation after mild COVID-19. TCRdb reanalysed the 5' RACE reads using MiXCR and keeps one entry per CDR3 protein. The sample shows under 600,000 distinct CDR3 sequences, 20% to 25% of them seen only once. The sample consisted of PBMCs or a T cell subset sorted from them (not recorded which). These receptors came from an adult woman who had mild COVID-19 (a few samples of this study predate the infection). Cell type and time point are not known.

This clonotype was counted only a few times. This sequence joins TRBV20-1 and TRBJ2-7; unclear D gene. Germline V gives CDR1 DFQATT, CDR2 SNEGSKA (reference sequence). V lost 5 bases and J lost 2, with 10 bases in between. The CDR3 totals 12 residues. CDR3 nucleotide sequence: TGCAGTGCTTCCTTAGGCCCCTACGAGCAGTACTTC. This codes for CSASLGPYEQYF.

The chain carries TRBV20-1 and TRBJ2-1; 8 positions agree with TRBD2. V gave up 3 bases and J gave up 4 bases; unmatched junction bases: 2. Germline V gives CDR1 DFQATT, CDR2 SNEGSKA (reference sequence). There are 13 residues in the CDR3. CDR3 bases: TGCAGTGCTAGCGGGAGGGAATACAATGAGCAGTTCTTC. This sequence encodes CSASGREYNEQFF.

This clonotype was seen more than once but under ten times. This chain connects TRBV9 to TRBJ2-7, with D maybe TRBD2 (5 bases). The germline V gene has CDR1 SGDLS and CDR2 YYNGEE. Trimming shortened V by 2 bases and J by 0 bases, and 9 bases separated the two germline ends. CDR3 size: 14 residues. The CDR3 here is CASSVGESSYEQYF. In DNA form, the CDR3 reads TGTGCCAGCAGCGTCGGGGAGTCCTCCTACGAGCAGTACTTC. Looking up the rest from reference TRBV9 and TRBJ2-7 gives the full variable domain: DSGVTQTPKHLITATGQRVTLRCSPRSGDLSVYWYQQSLDQGLQFLIQYYNGEERAKGNILERFSAQQFPDLHSELNLSSLELGDSALYFCASSVGESSYEQYFGPGTRLTVT.